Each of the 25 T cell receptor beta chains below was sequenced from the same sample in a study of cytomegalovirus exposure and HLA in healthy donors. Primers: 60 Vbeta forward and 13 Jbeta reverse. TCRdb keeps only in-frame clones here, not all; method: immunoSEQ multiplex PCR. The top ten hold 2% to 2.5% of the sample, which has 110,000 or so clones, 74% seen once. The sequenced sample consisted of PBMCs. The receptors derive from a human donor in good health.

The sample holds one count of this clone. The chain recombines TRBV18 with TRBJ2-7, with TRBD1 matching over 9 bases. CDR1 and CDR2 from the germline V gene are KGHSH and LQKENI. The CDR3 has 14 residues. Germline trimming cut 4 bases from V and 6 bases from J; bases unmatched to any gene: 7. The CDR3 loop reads CASSLGQGPFEQYF. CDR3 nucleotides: TGTGCCAGCTCACTGGGACAGGGCCCTTTCGAGCAGTACTTC.

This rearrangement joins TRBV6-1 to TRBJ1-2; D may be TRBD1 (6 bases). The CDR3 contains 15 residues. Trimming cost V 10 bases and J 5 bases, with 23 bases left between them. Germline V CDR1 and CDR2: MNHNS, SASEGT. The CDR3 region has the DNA TGTGCCACCCACCGTAGCTCCGACAGGTCTTATGGCTACACCTTC. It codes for CATHRSSDRSYGYTF.

CDR3 amino acids: CASSLAGIKTGELFF. The CDR3 nucleotides read TGTGCCAGCAGCTTGGCCGGGATCAAAACCGGGGAGCTGTTTTTT. The V gene is TRBV11-3, the J gene TRBJ2-2; the D gene is possibly TRBD2 (5 bases). V gave up 3 bases and J gave up 5 bases, with 13 bases separating them. Germline V lookup: CDR1 SGHNT, CDR2 YENEEA. This CDR3 spans 15 amino acids.

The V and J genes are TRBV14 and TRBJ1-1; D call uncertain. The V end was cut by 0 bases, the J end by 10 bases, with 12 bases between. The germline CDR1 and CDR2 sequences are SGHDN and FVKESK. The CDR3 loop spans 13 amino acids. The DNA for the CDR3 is TGTGCCAGCAGCCAAGATCTTGGCCGCGGAGCTTTCTTT. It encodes CASSQDLGRGAFF. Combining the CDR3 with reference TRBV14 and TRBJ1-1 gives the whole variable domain EAGVTQFPSHSVIEKGQTVTLRCDPISGHDNLYWYRRVMGKEIKFLLHFVKESKQDESGMPNNRFLAERTGGTYSTLKVQPAELEDSGVYFCASSQDLGRGAFFGQGTRLTVV.

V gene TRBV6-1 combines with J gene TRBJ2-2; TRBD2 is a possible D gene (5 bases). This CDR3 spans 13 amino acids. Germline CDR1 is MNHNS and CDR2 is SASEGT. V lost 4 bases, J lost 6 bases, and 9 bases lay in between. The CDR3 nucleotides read TGTGCCAGCAGTGTCCGGCGGGCCGGGGAGCTGTTTTTT. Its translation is CASSVRRAGELFF.

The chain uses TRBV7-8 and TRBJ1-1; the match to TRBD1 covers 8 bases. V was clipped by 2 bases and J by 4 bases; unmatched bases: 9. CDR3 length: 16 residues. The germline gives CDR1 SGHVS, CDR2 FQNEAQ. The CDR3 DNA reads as TGTGCCAGCAGCTTAACCCGACAGGGGTGGGTCACTGAAGCTTTCTTT. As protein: CASSLTRQGWVTEAFF. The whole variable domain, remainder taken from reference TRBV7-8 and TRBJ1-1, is GAGVSQSPRYKVAKRGQDVALRCDPISGHVSLFWYQQALGQGPEFLTYFQNEAQLDKSGLPSDRFFAERPEGSVSTLKIQRTQQEDSAVYLCASSLTRQGWVTEAFFGQGTRLTVV.

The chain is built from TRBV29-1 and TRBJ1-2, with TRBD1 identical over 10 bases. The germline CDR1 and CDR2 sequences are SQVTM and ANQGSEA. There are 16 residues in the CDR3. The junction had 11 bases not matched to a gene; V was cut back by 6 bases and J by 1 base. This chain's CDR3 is CSVDAGTGEHNYGYTF. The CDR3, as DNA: TGCAGCGTGGACGCCGGGACAGGGGAACATAACTATGGCTACACCTTC.

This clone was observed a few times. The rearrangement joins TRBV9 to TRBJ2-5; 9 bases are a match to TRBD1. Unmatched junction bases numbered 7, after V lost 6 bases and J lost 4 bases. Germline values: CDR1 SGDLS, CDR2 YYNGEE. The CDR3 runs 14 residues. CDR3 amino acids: CASTRQGEGETQYF. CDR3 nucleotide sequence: TGTGCCAGCACCCGACAGGGGGAGGGAGAGACCCAGTACTTC.

The CDR3 loop is CASSPHFSTDTQYF. Written as DNA, the CDR3 is TGTGCCAGCAGTCCCCACTTTAGCACAGATACGCAGTATTTT. This sequence joins TRBV27 and TRBJ2-3; no definite D call. The CDR3 has 14 amino acids. Per the germline V gene, CDR1 is MNHEY and CDR2 is SMNVEV (reference sequence). V was clipped by 5 bases and J by 0 bases, with 9 bases between them.

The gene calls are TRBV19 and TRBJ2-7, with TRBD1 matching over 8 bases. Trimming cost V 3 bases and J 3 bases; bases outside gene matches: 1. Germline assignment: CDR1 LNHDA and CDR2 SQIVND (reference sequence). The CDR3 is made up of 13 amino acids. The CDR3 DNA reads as TGTGCCAGTAGTATCACAGGGGGCTACGAGCAGTACTTC. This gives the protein CASSITGGYEQYF.

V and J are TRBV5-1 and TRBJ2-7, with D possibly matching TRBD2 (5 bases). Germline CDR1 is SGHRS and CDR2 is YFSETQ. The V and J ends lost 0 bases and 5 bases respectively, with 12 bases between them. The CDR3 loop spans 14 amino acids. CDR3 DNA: TGCGCCAGCAGCTTGGGACCACTAGAGGACGAGCAGTACTTC. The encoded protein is CASSLGPLEDEQYF.

The CDR3, as DNA: TGTGCCAGCAGCCCCGGACAGGGGGGGGGTGAAAAACTGTTTTTT. It yields the protein CASSPGQGGGEKLFF. V is TRBV11-2 and J is TRBJ1-4; 10 bases are shared with TRBD1. Germline CDR1 SGHAT, CDR2 FQNNGV. V shed 5 bases, J shed 7 bases, and the junction held 7 bases outside the gene matches. The CDR3 has 15 residues. The complete variable domain, with remaining parts taken from reference TRBV11-2 and TRBJ1-4, reads EAGVAQSPRYKIIEKRQSVAFWCNPISGHATLYWYQQILGQGPKLLIQFQNNGVVDDSQLPKDRFSAERLKGVDSTLKIQPAKLEDSAVYLCASSPGQGGGEKLFFGSGTQLSVL.

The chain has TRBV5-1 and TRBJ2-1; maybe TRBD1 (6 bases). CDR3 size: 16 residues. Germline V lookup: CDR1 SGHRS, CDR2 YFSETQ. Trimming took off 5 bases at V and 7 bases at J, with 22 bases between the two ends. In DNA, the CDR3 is TGCGCCAGCAGACTATCAGGGGCCATATCGGGGAATGAGCAGTTCTTC. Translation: CASRLSGAISGNEQFF.

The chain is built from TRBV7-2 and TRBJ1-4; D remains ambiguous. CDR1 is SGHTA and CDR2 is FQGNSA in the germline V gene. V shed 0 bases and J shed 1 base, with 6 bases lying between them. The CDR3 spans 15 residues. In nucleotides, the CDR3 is TGTGCCAGCAGCTTAGCCGCGGGAACTAATGAAAAACTGTTTTTT. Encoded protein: CASSLAAGTNEKLFF.

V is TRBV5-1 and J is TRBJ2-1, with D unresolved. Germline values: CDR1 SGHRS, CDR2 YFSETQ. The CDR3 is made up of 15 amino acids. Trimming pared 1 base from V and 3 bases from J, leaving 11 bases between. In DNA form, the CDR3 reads TGCGCCAGCAGCTTGCAGGCAGGCAACTACAATGAGCAGTTCTTC. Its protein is CASSLQAGNYNEQFF.

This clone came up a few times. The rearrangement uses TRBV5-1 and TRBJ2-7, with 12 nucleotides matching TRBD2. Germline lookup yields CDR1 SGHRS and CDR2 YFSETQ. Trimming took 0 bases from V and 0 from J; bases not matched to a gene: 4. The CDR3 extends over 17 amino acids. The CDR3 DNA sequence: TGCGCCAGCAGCTTGGGTTCGACTAGCGGGGGCTCCTACGAGCAGTACTTC. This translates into CASSLGSTSGGSYEQYF.

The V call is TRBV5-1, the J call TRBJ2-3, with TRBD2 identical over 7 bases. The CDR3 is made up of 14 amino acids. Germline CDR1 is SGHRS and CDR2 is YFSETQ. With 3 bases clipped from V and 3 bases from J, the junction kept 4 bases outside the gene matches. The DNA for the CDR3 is TGCGCCAGCAGCTCCCTAGCGGCGACAGATACGCAGTATTTT. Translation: CASSSLAATDTQYF. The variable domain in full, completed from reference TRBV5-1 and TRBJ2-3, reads KAGVTQTPRYLIKTRGQQVTLSCSPISGHRSVSWYQQTPGQGLQFLFEYFSETQRNKGNFPGRFSGRQFSNSRSEMNVSTLELGDSALYLCASSSLAATDTQYFGPGTRLTVL.

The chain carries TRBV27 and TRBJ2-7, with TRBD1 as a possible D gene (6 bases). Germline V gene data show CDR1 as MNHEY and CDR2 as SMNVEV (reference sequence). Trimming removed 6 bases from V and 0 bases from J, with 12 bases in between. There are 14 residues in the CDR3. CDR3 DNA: TGTGCCAGCAGGGGGACAAAACCCTCCTACGAGCAGTACTTC. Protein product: CASRGTKPSYEQYF.

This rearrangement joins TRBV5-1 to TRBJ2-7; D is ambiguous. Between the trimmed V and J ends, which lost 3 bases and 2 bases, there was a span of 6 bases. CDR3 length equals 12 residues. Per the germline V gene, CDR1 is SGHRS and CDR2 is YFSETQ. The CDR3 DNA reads TGCGCCAGCAGCTCCTCCGCCTACGAGCAGTACTTC. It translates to CASSSSAYEQYF.

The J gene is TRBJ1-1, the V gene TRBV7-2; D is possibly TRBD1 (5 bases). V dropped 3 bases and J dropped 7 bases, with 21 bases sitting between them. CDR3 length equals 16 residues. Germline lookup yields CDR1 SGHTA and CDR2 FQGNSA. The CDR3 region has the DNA TGTGCCAGCAGCTTGCGGCAGGGCTTTGGCAACGGTGAAGCTTTCTTT. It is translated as CASSLRQGFGNGEAFF.

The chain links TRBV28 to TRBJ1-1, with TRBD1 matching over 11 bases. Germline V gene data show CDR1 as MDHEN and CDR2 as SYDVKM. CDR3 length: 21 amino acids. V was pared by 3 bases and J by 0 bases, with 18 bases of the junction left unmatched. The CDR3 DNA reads TGTGCCAGCAGTTTGTTGGGTAATCGAGGGACAGGGGGGTTCATGAACACTGAAGCTTTCTTT. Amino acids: CASSLLGNRGTGGFMNTEAFF.

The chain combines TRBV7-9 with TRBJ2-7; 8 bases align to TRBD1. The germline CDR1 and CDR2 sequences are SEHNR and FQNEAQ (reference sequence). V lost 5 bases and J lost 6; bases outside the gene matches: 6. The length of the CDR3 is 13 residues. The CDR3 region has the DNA TGTGCCAGCAGCCCTCCGGACAGGGTCGAGCAGTACTTC. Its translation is CASSPPDRVEQYF. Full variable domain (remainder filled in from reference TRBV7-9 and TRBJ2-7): DTGVSQNPRHKITKRGQNVTFRCDPISEHNRLYWYRQTLGQGPEFLTYFQNEAQLEKSRLLSDRFSAERPKGSFSTLEIQRTEQGDSAMYLCASSPPDRVEQYFGPGTRLTVT.

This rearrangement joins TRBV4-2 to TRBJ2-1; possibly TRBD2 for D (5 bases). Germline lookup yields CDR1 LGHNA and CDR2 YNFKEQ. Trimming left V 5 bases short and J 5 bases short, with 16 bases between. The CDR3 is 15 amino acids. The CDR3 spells CASSKTTGIDNEQFF. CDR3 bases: TGTGCCAGCAGCAAAACGACCGGGATCGACAATGAGCAGTTCTTC.

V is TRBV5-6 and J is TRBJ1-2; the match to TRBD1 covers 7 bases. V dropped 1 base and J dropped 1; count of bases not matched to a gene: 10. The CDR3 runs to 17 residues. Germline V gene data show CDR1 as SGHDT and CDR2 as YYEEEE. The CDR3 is CASSLPGGWEGNYGYTF. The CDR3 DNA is TGTGCCAGCAGCTTGCCAGGGGGTTGGGAAGGTAACTATGGCTACACCTTC.

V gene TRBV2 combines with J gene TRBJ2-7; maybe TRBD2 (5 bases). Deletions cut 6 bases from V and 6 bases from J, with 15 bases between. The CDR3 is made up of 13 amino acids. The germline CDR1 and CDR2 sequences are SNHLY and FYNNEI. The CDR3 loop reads CASRRTLALEQYF. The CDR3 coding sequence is TGTGCCAGCAGGCGAACCCTAGCCCTCGAGCAGTACTTC.